The 21 T cell receptor beta chains presented below share a single source sample, sequenced in a study of shared clonotypes between healthy human individuals. Clones were read by immunoSEQ multiplex PCR, and TCRdb kept only the in-frame ones, dropping some. The sample has 1 million to 1.2 million clones, about 72% seen once; the top ten hold 0.85% to 1%. The sequencing input was memory CD4+ T cells from PBMCs. Stated subset: CD45RA-negative fraction. The origin of the receptors is a man aged 18 to 29 in good health. Some clones in this sample may be carry-over from other donors' samples.

This chain joins TRBV29-1 and TRBJ1-2, with D unresolved. Germline V CDR1 and CDR2: SQVTM, ANQGSEA. This CDR3 is built from 11 residues. V was clipped by 5 bases and J by 6 bases, with 10 bases between them. The CDR3 DNA reads as TGCAGCGTTTGGCAGGAGAATGGCTACACCTTC. It yields the protein CSVWQENGYTF.

In DNA form, the CDR3 reads TGTGCCAGCAGTCCGGACAGGTTATATAGCAATCAGCCCCAGCATTTT. Translated, it gives CASSPDRLYSNQPQHF. The V call is TRBV27, the J call TRBJ1-5; TRBD1 matches at 7 bases. V was pared by 5 bases and J by 0 bases, with 7 bases of the junction left unmatched. CDR3 length: 16 residues. Germline assignment: CDR1 MNHEY and CDR2 SMNVEV (reference sequence).

This clone was counted a single time. The V call is TRBV4-3, the J call TRBJ2-2; D gene uncertain. The CDR3 runs to 14 residues. In germline, CDR1 is LGHNA, CDR2 YSLEER. Trimming removed 4 bases from V and 0 bases from J, with 6 bases in between. The CDR3 sequence: CASSPLPNTGELFF. Written as DNA, the CDR3 is TGCGCCAGCAGCCCCCTTCCGAACACCGGGGAGCTGTTTTTT.

Concerning this clone itself: Just one base apart from a much larger clone, this may be a read error. The chain links TRBV27 to TRBJ2-1; no reliable D call. The germline CDR1 and CDR2 sequences are MNHEY and SMNVEV (reference sequence). V dropped 5 bases and J dropped 9 bases, with 11 bases sitting between them. The CDR3 has 12 amino acids. The CDR3 reads CASSPQRSEQFF. In DNA form, the CDR3 reads TGTGCCAGCAGTCCACAGAGGAGTGAGCAGTTCTTC.

The V gene is TRBV27, the J gene TRBJ1-4, with TRBD1 identical over 10 bases. The CDR3 covers 15 residues. The J segment lost 6 bases and the V segment lost 4 bases, leaving 5 bases of the junction unmatched. The germline V gene has CDR1 MNHEY and CDR2 SMNVEV (reference sequence). The CDR3 nucleotides are TGTGCCAGCAGTTCCAGGACAGGGGGGTATGAAAAACTGTTTTTT. Translating gives CASSSRTGGYEKLFF.

This clone was observed a handful of times. The chain carries TRBV13 and TRBJ2-1, with TRBD2 as a possible D gene (5 bases). The germline gives CDR1 PRHDT, CDR2 FYEKMQ (reference sequence). The CDR3 runs 16 residues. V lost 5 bases to trimming and J lost 8 bases, with 22 bases between them. CDR3 sequence (DNA): TGTGCCAGCAGCCCCCGAGGGAGAACCAAGGGCGATGAGCAGTTCTTC. This encodes CASSPRGRTKGDEQFF.

V usage is TRBV28 and J usage is TRBJ2-7; D is perhaps TRBD2 (7 bases). Germline values: CDR1 MDHEN, CDR2 SYDVKM. The CDR3 length is 15 residues. Trimming removed 3 bases from V and 2 bases from J, with 14 bases in between. CDR3 DNA sequence: TGTGCCAGCAGTTTGGTTCGGGGGGCCACCTACGAGCAGTACTTC. Translation gives CASSLVRGATYEQYF.

This rearrangement joins TRBV6-5 to TRBJ2-7, with 9 bases fitting TRBD1. CDR3 length: 12 residues. Germline values: CDR1 MNHEY, CDR2 SVGAGI. J lost 4 bases, V lost 6 bases, and 1 base had no gene match. In nucleotides, the CDR3 is TGTGCCAGCAGGACAGGGGGTTACGAGCAGTACTTC. Its protein product is CASRTGGYEQYF.

The chain has TRBV5-5 and TRBJ2-7, with D hard to call. Germline V gene lookup returns CDR1 SGHKS and CDR2 YYEKEE (reference sequence). The ends were cut back, 3 bases at V and 2 bases at J, with 15 bases in the middle. The CDR3 length is 15 residues. In DNA form, the CDR3 reads TGTGCCAGCAGCTCAGGCCCCTTGGACGCCTACGAGCAGTACTTC. As protein: CASSSGPLDAYEQYF.

This chain links TRBV4-1 with TRBJ2-1; D is uncertain. Trimming removed 5 bases from V and 5 bases from J, with 19 bases in between. This CDR3 spans 16 amino acids. Germline V gene lookup returns CDR1 MGHRA and CDR2 YSYEKL. The CDR3 DNA reads as TGCGCCAGCAGCAGACCCGCCGAGACAAGAAACAATGAGCAGTTCTTC. Translated: CASSRPAETRNNEQFF.

This chain links TRBV29-1 with TRBJ2-3; 12 bases align to TRBD2. V was clipped by 2 bases and J by 1 base; unmatched bases: 10. The CDR3 is 18 residues long. Germline V gives CDR1 SQVTM, CDR2 ANQGSEA. CDR3 sequence: CSVEQGLAGILGTDTQYF. The CDR3 DNA is TGCAGCGTTGAACAAGGACTAGCGGGAATTCTCGGCACAGATACGCAGTATTTT.

The chain combines TRBV29-1 with TRBJ2-7, with 8 nucleotides matching TRBD1. V lost 5 bases, J lost 3 bases, and 3 bases stayed unmatched. Germline assignment: CDR1 SQVTM and CDR2 ANQGSEA. The CDR3 loop spans 12 amino acids. CDR3 DNA sequence: TGCAGCGTTCGACAGGGGTTCTACGAGCAGTACTTC. This encodes CSVRQGFYEQYF.

The rearrangement joins TRBV2 to TRBJ2-7; 7 bases fit TRBD1. The CDR3 is 14 amino acids. Losses at the gene ends were 5 bases for V and 2 bases for J; bases not matched to a gene: 6. CDR1 and CDR2 (germline): SNHLY, FYNNEI. The CDR3 protein is CASSPDRSTYEQYF. For the CDR3, the DNA is TGTGCCAGCAGTCCGGACAGGAGCACCTACGAGCAGTACTTC.

The chain employs TRBV6-5 and TRBJ1-3; possibly TRBD1 for D (5 bases). The CDR3 is 15 amino acids. Germline V gene lookup returns CDR1 MNHEY and CDR2 SVGAGI. Deletions cut 0 bases from V and 4 bases from J, with 10 bases between. CDR3 residues: CASSYSNRPGNTIYF. CDR3 nucleotides: TGTGCCAGCAGTTACTCGAACAGGCCCGGAAACACCATATATTTT.

This CDR3 is CASSPRQRQETQYF. The CDR3 bases are TGTGCCAGCAGCCCCCGACAGCGACAAGAGACCCAGTACTTC. The chain carries TRBV14 and TRBJ2-5; TRBD1 might be the D (5 bases). Trimming removed 4 bases from V and 2 bases from J, with 11 bases in between. Per the germline V gene, CDR1 is SGHDN and CDR2 is FVKESK. This CDR3 comprises 14 residues.

The rearrangement uses TRBV2 and TRBJ2-1; 7 positions match TRBD2. The ends lost 2 bases at V and 5 bases at J; junction bases unmatched: 3. This CDR3 is 14 amino acids long. Germline CDR1 reads SNHLY; CDR2 reads FYNNEI. CDR3 bases: TGTGCCAGCAGTGAATGGGGGAGGGACAATGAGCAGTTCTTC. This sequence encodes CASSEWGRDNEQFF.

The V and J genes are TRBV20-1 and TRBJ2-5; D is possibly TRBD2 (5 bases). The germline V gene encodes CDR1 DFQATT and CDR2 SNEGSKA (reference sequence). Trimming pared 5 bases from V and 6 bases from J, leaving 10 bases between. This CDR3 has 11 residues. The CDR3 protein is CSAELDQTQYF. DNA for the CDR3: TGCAGTGCTGAACTAGACCAGACCCAGTACTTC.

On this clone: Within the sample, other DNA sequences also encode this same CDR3. The V and J genes are TRBV2 and TRBJ2-2, with D possibly TRBD1 on 5 matching bases. With 4 bases removed from V and 4 bases from J, the gap between germline ends came to 10 bases. This CDR3 contains 14 residues. Per germline, CDR1 SNHLY and CDR2 FYNNEI. As DNA, the CDR3 is TGTGCCAGCAGTGCGCAGGGTGGCACCGGGGAGCTGTTTTTT. This translates into CASSAQGGTGELFF.

This chain joins TRBV2 and TRBJ2-4; 7 bases are shared with TRBD2. The CDR3 loop spans 15 amino acids. J was trimmed by 0 bases and V by 6 bases; bases with no gene match: 5. Germline V gene lookup returns CDR1 SNHLY and CDR2 FYNNEI. The CDR3 protein is CASRGTKLAKNIQYF. The CDR3 nucleotides are TGTGCCAGCAGGGGGACTAAATTAGCCAAAAACATTCAGTACTTC.

The rearrangement joins TRBV2 to TRBJ2-7; D gene ambiguous. Trimming removed 10 bases at V and 2 bases at J, with 9 bases between. This CDR3 spans 11 amino acids. Germline V gives CDR1 SNHLY, CDR2 FYNNEI. The CDR3 is CAIDVAYEQYF. The DNA of the CDR3 is TGTGCCATAGACGTGGCCTACGAGCAGTACTTC.

In regard to this clone: A clone one base away is much larger, so this may be a read error. Other nucleotide sequences in the sample specify the same CDR3. V usage is TRBV7-9 and J usage is TRBJ1-1; D not certain. This CDR3 spans 13 amino acids. V was shortened by 1 base and J by 1 base, with 4 bases between the two germline ends. Per germline, CDR1 SEHNR and CDR2 FQNEAQ (reference sequence). The CDR3 spells CASSLVQNTEAFF. The CDR3 coding sequence is TGTGCCAGCAGCTTAGTGCAGAACACTGAAGCTTTCTTT. The variable domain in full, with the rest retrieved from reference TRBV7-9 and TRBJ1-1, is DTGVSQNPRHKITKRGQNVTFRCDPISEHNRLYWYRQTLGQGPEFLTYFQNEAQLEKSRLLSDRFSAERPKGSFSTLEIQRTEQGDSAMYLCASSLVQNTEAFFGQGTRLTVV.